This T cell receptor beta chain appears in the sequencing data of a study of blood T cell repertoires in COVID-19. V lost 5 bases to trimming and J lost 7 bases, with 12 bases between them. The CDR3 has 14 amino acids. CDR1 and CDR2 (germline): LNHDA, SQIVND (reference sequence). Adults between roughly 18 and 90 years of age took part from 24 US areas. Donors in Cohort 3 counted as recovered after two negative PCRs, clearance, or symptom resolution. In the original analysis: Amplified reference gene primers provided the basis for estimating nucleated cell counts. Method: immunoSEQ multiplex PCR; TCRdb's copy keeps in-frame clones and lacks some. The D gene and trimming were derived from the DNA, and the V and J assignments and clone size from that table. The sample shows around 330,000 clones, around 90% of them seen only once.

The chain recombines TRBV19 with TRBJ1-6; D may be TRBD1 (5 bases). This sequence was found in a woman aged 18 to 35 who had recovered from COVID-19. The specimen sequenced was PBMCs or T cells enriched from blood (not recorded which). In DNA form, the CDR3 reads TGTGCCAGTAGTCCCCGGGAGGGGAATTCACCCCTCCACTTT. Protein sequence: CASSPREGNSPLHF.